The clone carrying this TCR beta chain was recorded a few times. The target antigen is unknown. At one end, the junction sequence differs from germline, possibly due to a read error. The sample belongs to a study of response to subunit inactivated influenza vaccine. Findings of the study overall: Authors suggested seasonal influenza vaccinations each recruit few new T cells.

Germline V CDR1 and CDR2: SQVTM, ANQGSEA. This CDR3 contains 8 residues. TCRdb passed the RT-PCR reads through MiXCR, listing each CDR3 protein once. The repertoire holds 400,000 to 550,000 distinct CDR3 sequences, with 25% as singletons. This specimen was CD4+ T cells sorted from PBMCs, taken 4 to 6 days after vaccination. The genes are TRBV29-1 and TRBJ2-1; 8 positions agree with TRBD1. The source of this sequence is a man aged 45 to 65 who received an inactivated influenza vaccine. The CDR3: CSDGQGSF. CDR3 DNA: TGCAGCGATGGACAGGGTTCTTTT.